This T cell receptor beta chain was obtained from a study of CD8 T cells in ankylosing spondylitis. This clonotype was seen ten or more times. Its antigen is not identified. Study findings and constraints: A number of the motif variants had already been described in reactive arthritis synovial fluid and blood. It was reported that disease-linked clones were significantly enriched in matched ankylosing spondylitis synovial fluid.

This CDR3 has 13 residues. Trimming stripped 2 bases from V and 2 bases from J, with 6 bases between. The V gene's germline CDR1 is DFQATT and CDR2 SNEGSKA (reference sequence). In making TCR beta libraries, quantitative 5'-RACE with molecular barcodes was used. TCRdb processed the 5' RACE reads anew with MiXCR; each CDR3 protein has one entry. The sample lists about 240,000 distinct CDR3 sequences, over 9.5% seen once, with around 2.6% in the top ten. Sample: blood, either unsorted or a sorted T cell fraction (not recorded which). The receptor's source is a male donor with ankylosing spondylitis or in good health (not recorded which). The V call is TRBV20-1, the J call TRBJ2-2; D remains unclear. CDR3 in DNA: TGCAGTGCTAGAATGACAAACACCGGGGAGCTGTTTTTT. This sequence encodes CSARMTNTGELFF.